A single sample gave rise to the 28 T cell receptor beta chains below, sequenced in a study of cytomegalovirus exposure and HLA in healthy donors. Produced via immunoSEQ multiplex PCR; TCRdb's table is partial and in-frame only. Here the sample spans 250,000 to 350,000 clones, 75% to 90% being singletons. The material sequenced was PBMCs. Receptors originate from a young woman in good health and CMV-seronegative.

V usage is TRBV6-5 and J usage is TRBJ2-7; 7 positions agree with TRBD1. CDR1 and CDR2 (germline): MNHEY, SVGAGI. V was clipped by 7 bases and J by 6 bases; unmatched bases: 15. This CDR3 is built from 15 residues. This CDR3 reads CASTPITGQVLEQYF. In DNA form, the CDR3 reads TGTGCCAGCACCCCAATAACCGGACAGGTCCTCGAGCAGTACTTC.

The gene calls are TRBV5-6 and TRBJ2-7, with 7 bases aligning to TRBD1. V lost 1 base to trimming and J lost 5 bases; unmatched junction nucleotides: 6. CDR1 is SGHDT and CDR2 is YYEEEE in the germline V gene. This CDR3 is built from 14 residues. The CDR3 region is CASSLSRTGHEQYF. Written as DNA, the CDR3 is TGTGCCAGCAGCTTGTCTAGGACAGGACACGAGCAGTACTTC.

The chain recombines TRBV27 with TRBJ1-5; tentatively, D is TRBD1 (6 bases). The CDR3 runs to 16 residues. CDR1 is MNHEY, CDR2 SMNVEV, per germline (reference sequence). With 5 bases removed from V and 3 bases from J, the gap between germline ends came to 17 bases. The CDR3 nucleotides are TGTGCCAGCAGTCCTTGGTCGGGGGGCCTCAATCAGCCCCAGCATTTT. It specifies CASSPWSGGLNQPQHF.

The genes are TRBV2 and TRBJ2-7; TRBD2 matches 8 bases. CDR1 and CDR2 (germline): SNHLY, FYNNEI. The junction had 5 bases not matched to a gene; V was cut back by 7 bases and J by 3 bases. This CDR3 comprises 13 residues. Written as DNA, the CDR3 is TGTGCCAGCAATCTACTAGCGGACTACGAGCAGTACTTC. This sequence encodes CASNLLADYEQYF.

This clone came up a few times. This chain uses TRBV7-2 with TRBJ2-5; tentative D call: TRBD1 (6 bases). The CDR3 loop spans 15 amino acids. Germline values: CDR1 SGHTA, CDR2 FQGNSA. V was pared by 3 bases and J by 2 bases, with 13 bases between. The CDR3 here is CASSFAGESQETQYF. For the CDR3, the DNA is TGTGCCAGCAGCTTTGCAGGGGAGTCACAAGAGACCCAGTACTTC.

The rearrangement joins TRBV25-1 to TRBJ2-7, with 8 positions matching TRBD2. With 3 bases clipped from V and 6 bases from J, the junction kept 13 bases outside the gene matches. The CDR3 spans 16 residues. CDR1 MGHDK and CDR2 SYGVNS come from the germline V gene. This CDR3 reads CASSEGGSGRGREQYF. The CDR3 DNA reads TGTGCCAGCAGTGAGGGGGGGAGCGGGAGAGGGCGCGAGCAGTACTTC.

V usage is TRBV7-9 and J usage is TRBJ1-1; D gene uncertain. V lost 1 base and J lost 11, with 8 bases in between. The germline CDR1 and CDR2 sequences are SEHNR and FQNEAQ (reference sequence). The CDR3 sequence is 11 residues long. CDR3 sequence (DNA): TGTGCCAGCAGCTTAGTAGAATGGGCTTTCTTT. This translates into CASSLVEWAFF.

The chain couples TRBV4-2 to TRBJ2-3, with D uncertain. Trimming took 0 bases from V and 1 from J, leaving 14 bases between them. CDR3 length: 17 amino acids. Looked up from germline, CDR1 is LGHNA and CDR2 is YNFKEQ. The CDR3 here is CASSQEVQATRTDTQYF. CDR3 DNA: TGTGCCAGCAGCCAAGAGGTCCAAGCAACTCGCACAGATACGCAGTATTTT.

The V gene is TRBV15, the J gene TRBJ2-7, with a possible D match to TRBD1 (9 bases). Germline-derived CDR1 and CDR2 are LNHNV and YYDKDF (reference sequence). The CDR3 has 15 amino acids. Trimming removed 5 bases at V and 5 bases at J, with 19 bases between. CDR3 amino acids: CATSRGGQGQDEQYF. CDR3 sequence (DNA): TGTGCCACCAGCCGGGGGGGACAGGGTCAAGACGAGCAGTACTTC.

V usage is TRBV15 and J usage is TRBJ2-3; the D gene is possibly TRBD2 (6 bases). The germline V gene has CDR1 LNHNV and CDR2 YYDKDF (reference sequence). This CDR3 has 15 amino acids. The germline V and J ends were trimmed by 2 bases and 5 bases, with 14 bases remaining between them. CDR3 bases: TGTGCCACCAGCAGAACCGGGACTCTCCAAGATACGCAGTATTTT. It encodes CATSRTGTLQDTQYF.

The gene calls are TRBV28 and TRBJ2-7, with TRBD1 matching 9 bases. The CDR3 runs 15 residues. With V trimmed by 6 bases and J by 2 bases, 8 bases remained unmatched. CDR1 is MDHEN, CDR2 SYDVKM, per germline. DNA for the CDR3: TGTGCCAGCAGCTCCGGGACAGGGATAACCTACGAGCAGTACTTC. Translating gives CASSSGTGITYEQYF.

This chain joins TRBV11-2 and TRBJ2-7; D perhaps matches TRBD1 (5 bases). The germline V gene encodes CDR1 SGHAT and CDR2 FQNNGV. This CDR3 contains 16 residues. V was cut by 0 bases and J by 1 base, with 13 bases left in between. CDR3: CASSLDEGAWSYEQYF. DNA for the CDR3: TGTGCCAGCAGCTTAGATGAAGGGGCTTGGTCCTACGAGCAGTACTTC.

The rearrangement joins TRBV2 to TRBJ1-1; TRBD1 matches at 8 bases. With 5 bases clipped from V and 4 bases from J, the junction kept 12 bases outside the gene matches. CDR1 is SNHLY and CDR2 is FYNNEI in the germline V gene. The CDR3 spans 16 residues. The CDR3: CASSLQQGVSVTEAFF. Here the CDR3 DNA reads TGTGCCAGCAGTTTACAACAGGGGGTATCTGTCACTGAAGCTTTCTTT. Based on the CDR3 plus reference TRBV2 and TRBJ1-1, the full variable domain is EPEVTQTPSHQVTQMGQEVILRCVPISNHLYFYWYRQILGQKVEFLVSFYNNEISEKSEIFDDQFSVERPDGSNFTLKIRSTKLEDSAMYFCASSLQQGVSVTEAFFGQGTRLTVV.

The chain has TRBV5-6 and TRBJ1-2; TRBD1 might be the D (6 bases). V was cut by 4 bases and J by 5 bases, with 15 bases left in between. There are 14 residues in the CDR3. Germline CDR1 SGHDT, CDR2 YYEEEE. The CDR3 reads CASSPKGEGYGYTF. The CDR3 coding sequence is TGTGCCAGCAGCCCTAAGGGGGAAGGGTATGGCTACACCTTC.

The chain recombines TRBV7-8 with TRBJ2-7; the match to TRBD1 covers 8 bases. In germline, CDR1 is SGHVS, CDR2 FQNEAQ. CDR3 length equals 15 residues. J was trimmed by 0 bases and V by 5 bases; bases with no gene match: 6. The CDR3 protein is CASSEGQGPSYEQYF. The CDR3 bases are TGTGCCAGCAGCGAAGGACAGGGCCCCTCCTACGAGCAGTACTTC.

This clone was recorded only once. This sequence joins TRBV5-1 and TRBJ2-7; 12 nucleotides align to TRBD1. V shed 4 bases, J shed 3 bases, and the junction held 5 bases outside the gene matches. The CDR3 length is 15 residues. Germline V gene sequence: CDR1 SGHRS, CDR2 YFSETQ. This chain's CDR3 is CASSPGTGGGYEQYF. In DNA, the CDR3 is TGCGCCAGCAGCCCGGGGACAGGGGGCGGCTACGAGCAGTACTTC. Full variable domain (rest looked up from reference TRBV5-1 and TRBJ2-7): KAGVTQTPRYLIKTRGQQVTLSCSPISGHRSVSWYQQTPGQGLQFLFEYFSETQRNKGNFPGRFSGRQFSNSRSEMNVSTLELGDSALYLCASSPGTGGGYEQYFGPGTRLTVT.

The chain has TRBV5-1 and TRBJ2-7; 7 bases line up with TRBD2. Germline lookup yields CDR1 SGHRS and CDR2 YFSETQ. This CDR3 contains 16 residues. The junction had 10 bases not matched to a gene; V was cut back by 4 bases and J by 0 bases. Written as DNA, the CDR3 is TGCGCCAGCAGCCCGACAAGCGGGGCAAACTCCTACGAGCAGTACTTC. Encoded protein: CASSPTSGANSYEQYF.

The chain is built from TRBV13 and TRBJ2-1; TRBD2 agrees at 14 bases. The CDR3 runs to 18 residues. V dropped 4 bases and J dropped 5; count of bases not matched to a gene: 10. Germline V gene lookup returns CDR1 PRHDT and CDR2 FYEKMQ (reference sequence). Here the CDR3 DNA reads TGTGCCAGCAGCTCCCCGGGACTAGCGGGAGTAAGGGACAATGAGCAGTTCTTC. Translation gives CASSSPGLAGVRDNEQFF.

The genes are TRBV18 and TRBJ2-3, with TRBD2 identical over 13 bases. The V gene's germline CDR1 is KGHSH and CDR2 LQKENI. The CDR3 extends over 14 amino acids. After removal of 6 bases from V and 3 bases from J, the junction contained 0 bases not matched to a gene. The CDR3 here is CASSTSGGTDTQYF. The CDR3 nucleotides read TGTGCCAGCTCGACTAGCGGGGGGACAGATACGCAGTATTTT.

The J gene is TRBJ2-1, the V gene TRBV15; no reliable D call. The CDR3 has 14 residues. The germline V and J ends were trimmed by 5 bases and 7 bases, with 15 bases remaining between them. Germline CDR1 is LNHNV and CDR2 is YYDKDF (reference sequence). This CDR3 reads CATSGHLLGNEQFF. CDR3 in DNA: TGTGCCACCAGCGGGCACCTTCTTGGGAATGAGCAGTTCTTC.

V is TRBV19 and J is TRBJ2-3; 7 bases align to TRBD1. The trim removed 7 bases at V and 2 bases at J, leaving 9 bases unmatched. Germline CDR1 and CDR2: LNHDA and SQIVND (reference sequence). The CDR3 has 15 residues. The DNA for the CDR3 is TGTGCCAGTAAGGGGGTGGACAGGTCCACAGATACGCAGTATTTT. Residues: CASKGVDRSTDTQYF.

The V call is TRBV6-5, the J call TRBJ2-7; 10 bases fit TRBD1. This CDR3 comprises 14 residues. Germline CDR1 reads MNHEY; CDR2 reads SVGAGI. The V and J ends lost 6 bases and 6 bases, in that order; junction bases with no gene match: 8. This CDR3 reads CASSPGQGPLEQYF. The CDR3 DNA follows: TGTGCCAGCAGCCCGGGACAGGGGCCACTCGAGCAGTACTTC.

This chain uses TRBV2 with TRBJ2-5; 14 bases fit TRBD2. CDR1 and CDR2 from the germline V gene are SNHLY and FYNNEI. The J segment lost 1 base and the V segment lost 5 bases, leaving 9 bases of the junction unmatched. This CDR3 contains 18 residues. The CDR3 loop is CASSFRLAGGPTQETQYF. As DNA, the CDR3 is TGTGCCAGCAGTTTCCGACTAGCGGGAGGGCCCACCCAAGAGACCCAGTACTTC.

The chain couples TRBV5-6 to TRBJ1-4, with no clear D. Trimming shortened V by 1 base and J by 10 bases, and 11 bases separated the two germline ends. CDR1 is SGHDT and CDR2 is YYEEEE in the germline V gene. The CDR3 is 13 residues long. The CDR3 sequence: CASSLSLEGKLFF. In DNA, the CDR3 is TGTGCCAGCAGCTTGTCCCTGGAGGGAAAACTGTTTTTT.

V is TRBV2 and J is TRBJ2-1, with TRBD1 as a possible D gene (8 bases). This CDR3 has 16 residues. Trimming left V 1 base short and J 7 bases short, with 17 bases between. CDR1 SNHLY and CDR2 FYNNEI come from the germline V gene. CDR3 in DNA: TGTGCCAGCAGTGAAGGACAGGGGAGGGGGGTTAATGAGCAGTTCTTC. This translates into CASSEGQGRGVNEQFF.

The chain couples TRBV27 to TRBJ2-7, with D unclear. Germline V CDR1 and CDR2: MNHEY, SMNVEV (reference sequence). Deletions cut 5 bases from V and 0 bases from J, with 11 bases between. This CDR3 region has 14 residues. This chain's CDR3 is CASSVSLSSYEQYF. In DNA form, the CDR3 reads TGTGCCAGCAGTGTGTCGCTTAGCTCCTACGAGCAGTACTTC.

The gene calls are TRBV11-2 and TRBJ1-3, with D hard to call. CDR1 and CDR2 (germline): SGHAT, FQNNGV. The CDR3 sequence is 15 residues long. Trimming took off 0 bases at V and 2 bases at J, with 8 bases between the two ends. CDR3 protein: CASSLEARTGNTIYF. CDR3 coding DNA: TGTGCCAGCAGCTTAGAGGCCAGAACTGGAAACACCATATATTTT.

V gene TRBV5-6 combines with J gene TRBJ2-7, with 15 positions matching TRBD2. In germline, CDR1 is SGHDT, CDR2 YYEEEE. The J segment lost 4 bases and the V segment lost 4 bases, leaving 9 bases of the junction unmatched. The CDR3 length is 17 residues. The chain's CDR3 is CASSIGTSGRPGYEQYF. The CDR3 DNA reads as TGTGCCAGCAGCATCGGGACTAGCGGGAGGCCGGGGTACGAGCAGTACTTC.